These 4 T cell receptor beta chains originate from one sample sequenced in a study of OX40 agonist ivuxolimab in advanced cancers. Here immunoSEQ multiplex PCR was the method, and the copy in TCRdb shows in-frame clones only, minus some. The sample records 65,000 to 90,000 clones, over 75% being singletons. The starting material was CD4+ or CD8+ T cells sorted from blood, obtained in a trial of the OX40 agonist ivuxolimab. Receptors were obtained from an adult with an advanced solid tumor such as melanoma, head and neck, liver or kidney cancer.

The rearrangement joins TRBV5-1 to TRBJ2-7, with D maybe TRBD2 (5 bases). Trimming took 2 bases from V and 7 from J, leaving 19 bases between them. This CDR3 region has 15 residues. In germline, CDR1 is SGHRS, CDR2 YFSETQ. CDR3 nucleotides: TGCGCCAGCAGCTTCCGCAGACCATTTGAGGGAGAGCAGTACTTC. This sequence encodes CASSFRRPFEGEQYF.

CDR3 region: CASSRGLAGTDETQYF. As DNA, the CDR3 is TGCGCCAGCAGTAGGGGACTAGCGGGGACAGATGAGACCCAGTACTTC. The J gene is TRBJ2-5, the V gene TRBV10-1; 13 nucleotides line up with TRBD2. The CDR3 has 16 residues. CDR1 and CDR2 from the germline V gene are WNHNN and SYGVQD (reference sequence). Trimming removed 5 bases from V and 5 bases from J; junction bases left unmatched: 8.

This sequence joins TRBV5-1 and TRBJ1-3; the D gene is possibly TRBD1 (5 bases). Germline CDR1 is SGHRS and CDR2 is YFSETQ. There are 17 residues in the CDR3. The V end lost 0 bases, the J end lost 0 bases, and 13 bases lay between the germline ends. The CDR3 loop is CASSLAGPGTSGNTIYF. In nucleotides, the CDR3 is TGCGCCAGCAGCTTGGCTGGCCCGGGGACCTCTGGAAACACCATATATTTT.

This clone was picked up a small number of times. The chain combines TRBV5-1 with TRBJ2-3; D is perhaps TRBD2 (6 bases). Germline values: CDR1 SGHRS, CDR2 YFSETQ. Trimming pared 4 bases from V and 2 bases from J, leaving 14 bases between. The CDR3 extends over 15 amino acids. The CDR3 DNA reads TGCGCCAGCAGCGCGGCTAGCGCCCTCACAGATACGCAGTATTTT. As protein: CASSAASALTDTQYF.